This T cell receptor beta chain stems from a study of cytomegalovirus exposure and HLA in healthy donors. About the research overall: From donors who were HLA-typed, an early data release held around 85 million unique TCRs. Study findings and constraints: 87-base-pair reads could not separate some V segments, including TRBV6-2 and TRBV6-3. In a later analysis, V- and J-gene trimming of beta chains associated with a DCLRE1C missense variant, replicated independently.

As regards this clone: No antigen is known for it.

Donors counted as nominally healthy when sampled, yet unrecorded immune exposures were likely. The primer mix had 60 Vbeta and 13 Jbeta primers. This table comes from immunoSEQ multiplex PCR, and its TCRdb copy is limited to in-frame clones, with some not included. The sample carries around 150,000 clones, about 75% recorded once. V shed 6 bases and J 4 bases; nucleotides not matched to a gene: 15. The CDR3 runs to 16 residues. From germline, CDR1 is GTSNPN and CDR2 SVGIG (reference sequence). The receptor comes from a female donor in good health and CMV-seronegative. V and J are TRBV30 and TRBJ2-1, with 7 positions matching TRBD1. Sequenced sample: PBMCs. CDR3 loop: CACNKAGGKLYNEQFF. As DNA, the CDR3 is TGTGCCTGTAATAAGGCAGGGGGAAAATTATACAATGAGCAGTTCTTC.